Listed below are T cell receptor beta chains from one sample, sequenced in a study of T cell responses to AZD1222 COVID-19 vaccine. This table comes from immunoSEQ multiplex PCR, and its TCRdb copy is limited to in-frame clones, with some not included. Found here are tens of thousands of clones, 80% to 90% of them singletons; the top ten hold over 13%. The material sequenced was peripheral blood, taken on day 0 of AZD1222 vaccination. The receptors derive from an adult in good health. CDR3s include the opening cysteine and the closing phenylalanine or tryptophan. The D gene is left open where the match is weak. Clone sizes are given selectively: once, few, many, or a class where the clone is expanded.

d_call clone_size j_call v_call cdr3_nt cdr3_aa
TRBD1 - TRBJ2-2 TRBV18 TGTGCCAGCTCACAGACAGGGGAGAACACCGGGGAGCTGTTTTTT CASSQTGENTGELFF
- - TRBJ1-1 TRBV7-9 TGTGCCAGCAGCTTAGGAGATTCGAACACTGAAGCTTTCTTT CASSLGDSNTEAFF
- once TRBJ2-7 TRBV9 TGTGCCAGCAGCGTAACCGGGGACAACTACGAGCAGTACTTC CASSVTGDNYEQYF
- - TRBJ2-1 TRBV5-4 TGTGCCAGCAGTTCAGGTCCAGTCTACAATGAGCAGTTCTTC CASSSGPVYNEQFF
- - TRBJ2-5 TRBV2 TGTGCCAGCAGTGAGGTATTGGCTTCGGAGACCCAGTACTTC CASSEVLASETQYF
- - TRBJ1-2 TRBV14 TGTGCCAGCAGCCCTCGGGGTATTGCGGTTGGCTACACCTTC CASSPRGIAVGYTF
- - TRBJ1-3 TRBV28 TGTGCCAGCAGTTTAGTAGGGACCTCTGGAAACACCATATATTTT CASSLVGTSGNTIYF
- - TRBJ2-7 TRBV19 TGTGCCAGTAGAAGGAACAGGGACTACGAGCAGTACTTC CASRRNRDYEQYF
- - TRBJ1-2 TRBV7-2 TGTGCCAGCACATCTCCCGGCGACGTTAGTGGCGGCTACACCTTC CASTSPGDVSGGYTF
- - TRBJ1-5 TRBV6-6 TGTGCCAGCAGTTTAGGACGAGTTTGGAGCGATCAGCCCCAGCATTTT CASSLGRVWSDQPQHF
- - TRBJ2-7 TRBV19 TGTGCCAGTAGTACCCAACGAAACTACGAGCAGTACTTC CASSTQRNYEQYF
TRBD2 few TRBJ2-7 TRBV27 TGTGCCAGCAAACCCTCCAGCGGGGGACGCTACGAGCAGTACTTC CASKPSSGGRYEQYF
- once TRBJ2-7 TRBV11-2 TGTGCCAGCAGCTTAGATCGTCAGGCCATGGACGAGCAGTACTTC CASSLDRQAMDEQYF
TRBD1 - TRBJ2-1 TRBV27 TGTGCCAGCACCTTCTCGGACAGGAGGAATGAGCAGTTCTTC CASTFSDRRNEQFF
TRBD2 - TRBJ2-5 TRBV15 TGTGCCACCACTCGGGGGGGCGTCGAGACCCAGTACTTC CATTRGGVETQYF
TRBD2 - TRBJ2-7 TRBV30 TGTGCCTGGAGTGCCAGGACTAGCGGGGGCTACGAGCAGTACTTC CAWSARTSGGYEQYF
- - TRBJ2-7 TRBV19 TGTGCCAGTAGTCCTTCCCGGCCCTCCTCGGACTACGAGCAGTACTTC CASSPSRPSSDYEQYF
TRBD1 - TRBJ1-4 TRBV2 TGTGCCAGCAGTGAAGCAACGGGACAGGGGTATAATGAAAAACTGTTTTTT CASSEATGQGYNEKLFF
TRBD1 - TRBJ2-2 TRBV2 TGTGCCAGCAGTGAATGGACAGGGGACGGGGAGCTGTTTTTT CASSEWTGDGELFF
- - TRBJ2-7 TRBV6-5 TGTGCCAGCAGTTACCAGGGTTCCTACGAGCAGTACTTC CASSYQGSYEQYF
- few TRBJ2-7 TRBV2 TGTGCCAGCAACGAGCAGGGGATTTACGAGCAGTACTTC CASNEQGIYEQYF
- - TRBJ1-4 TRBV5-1 TGCGCCAGCAGCTTGGCCCCCGGACACTCAACTAATGAAAAACTGTTTTTT CASSLAPGHSTNEKLFF
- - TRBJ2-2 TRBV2 TGTGCCAGCAGTGAGCGCCCTGTGGACACCGGGGAGCTGTTTTTT CASSERPVDTGELFF
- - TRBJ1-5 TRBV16 TGTGCCAGCAGCCAAAAGGGGGAAGTAGACCTCTATAATCAGCCCCAGCATTTT CASSQKGEVDLYNQPQHF
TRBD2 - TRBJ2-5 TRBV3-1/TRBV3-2 TGTGCCAGCAGCCAAGATTTGCCCGGGACTAGCGGGGGGGAACAAGAGACCCAGTACTTC CASSQDLPGTSGGEQETQYF
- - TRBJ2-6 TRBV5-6 TGTGCCAGCCGGACCTCTGGGGCCAACGTCCTGACTTTC CASRTSGANVLTF
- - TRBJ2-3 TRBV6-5 TGTGCCAGCAGCCTCACAGATACGCAGTATTTT CASSLTDTQYF
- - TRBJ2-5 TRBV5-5 TGTGCCAGCAGTCCCTTGCTCGCAGGGTCGTGGGAGACCCAGTACTTC CASSPLLAGSWETQYF
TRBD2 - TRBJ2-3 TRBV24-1 TGTGCCACCAGTGAGGGGGGGAGGGCCACAGATACGCAGTATTTT CATSEGGRATDTQYF
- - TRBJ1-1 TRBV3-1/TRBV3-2 TGTGCCAGCAGCCAAGATCAGGGTTCCGCTGAAGCTTTCTTT CASSQDQGSAEAFF
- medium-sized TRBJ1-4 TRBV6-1 TGTGCCAGCAGTGACGTCCTAAAACAGGAAAAACTGTTTTTT CASSDVLKQEKLFF
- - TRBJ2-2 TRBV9 TGTGCCAGCCAGCAGCGTAGCTACACCGGGGAGCTGTTTTTT CASQQRSYTGELFF
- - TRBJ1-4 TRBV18 TGTGCCAGCTCACCAAGCTGGGCAACTAATGAAAAACTGTTTTTT CASSPSWATNEKLFF
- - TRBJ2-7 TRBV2 TGTGCCAGCAGTGGCGGGACAGACGAGCAGTACTTC CASSGGTDEQYF
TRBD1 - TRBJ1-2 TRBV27 TGTGCCAGCAGTTCCTCAGGGGGCCGGGGCTACACCTTC CASSSSGGRGYTF
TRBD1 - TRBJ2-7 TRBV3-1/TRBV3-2 TGTGCCAGCAGCAAACAGGGGAGCTCCTACGAGCAGTACTTC CASSKQGSSYEQYF
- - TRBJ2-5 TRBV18 TGTGCCAGCTCACCCGGAGAGACCCAGTACTTC CASSPGETQYF
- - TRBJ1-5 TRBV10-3 TGTGCCATCAGTGAGTCTGGAATTGGTGGTGGGCAGCCCCAGCATTTT CAISESGIGGGQPQHF
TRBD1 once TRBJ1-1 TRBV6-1 TGTGCCAGCAGTGAGCGGGACAGGGGGAGCGCTTTCTTT CASSERDRGSAFF
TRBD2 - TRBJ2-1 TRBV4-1 TGCGCCAGCAGCCAAGATAGGCTAGCGGGGCAAAGCTCCTACAATGAGCAGTTCTTC CASSQDRLAGQSSYNEQFF
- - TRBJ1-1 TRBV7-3 TGTGCCAGCAGCCCAGGAGGGAACACTGAAGCTTTCTTT CASSPGGNTEAFF
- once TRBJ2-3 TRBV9 TGTGCCAGCAGCGGGACTAGCACAGATACGCAGTATTTT CASSGTSTDTQYF
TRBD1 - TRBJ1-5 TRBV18 TGTGCCAGCTCATCGTCAACCGGGACAGTACCCTTCAATCAGCCCCAGCATTTT CASSSSTGTVPFNQPQHF
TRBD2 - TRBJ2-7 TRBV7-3 TGTGCCAGCAGCCCCCGACTAGCGGGGTTTTACGAGCAGTACTTC CASSPRLAGFYEQYF
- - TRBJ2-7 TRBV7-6 TGTGCCAGCAGCCTGACCGGGGGCTCCTACGAGCAGTACTTC CASSLTGGSYEQYF
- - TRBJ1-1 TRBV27 TGTGCCAGCAGTCGAGGGGCCCCGGTCCGCACTGAAGCTTTCTTT CASSRGAPVRTEAFF